This T cell receptor (beta chain) was found in a study of monozygotic twins with inflammatory bowel disease. The germline gives CDR1 SNHLY, CDR2 FYNNEI. The CDR3 runs to 13 residues. TCRdb reprocessed the 5' RACE reads and reports one entry per CDR3 protein, with no DNA. The listing records approximately 330,000 distinct CDR3 sequences. Sequencing was carried out using blood. This rearrangement joins TRBV2 to TRBJ1-2; TCRdb's D gene call, TRBD1, goes unchecked for lack of DNA. The clonotype comes from a human donor with ulcerative colitis or Crohn's disease, or a healthy co-twin of an affected twin (not recorded which). The CDR3 here is CASSYTGSYGYTF.